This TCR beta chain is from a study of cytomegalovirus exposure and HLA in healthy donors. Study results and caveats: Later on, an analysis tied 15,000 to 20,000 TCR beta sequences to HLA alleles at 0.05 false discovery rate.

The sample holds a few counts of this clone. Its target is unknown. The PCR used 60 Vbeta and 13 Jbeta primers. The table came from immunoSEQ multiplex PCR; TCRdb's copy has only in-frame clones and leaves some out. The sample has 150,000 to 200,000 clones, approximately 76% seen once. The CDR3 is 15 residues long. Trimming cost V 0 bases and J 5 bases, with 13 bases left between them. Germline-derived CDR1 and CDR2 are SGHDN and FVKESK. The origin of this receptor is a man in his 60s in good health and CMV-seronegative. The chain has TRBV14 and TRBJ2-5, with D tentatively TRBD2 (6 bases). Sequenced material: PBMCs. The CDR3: CASSQDHGSGETQYF. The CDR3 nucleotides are TGTGCCAGCAGCCAAGATCACGGGAGTGGTGAGACCCAGTACTTC.